A selection of T cell receptor beta chains follows, all from one sample in a study of CD8 T cells in ankylosing spondylitis. TCRdb re-analysed the 5' RACE reads in MiXCR, keeping a single row per CDR3 protein. The sample has some 250,000 distinct CDR3 sequences, roughly a tenth seen once. Specimen: blood, either unsorted or a sorted T cell fraction (not recorded which). Receptors originate from a male donor with ankylosing spondylitis or in good health (not recorded which). Each CDR3 is given with its conserved first and last residue. Fields, in order: D gene, V gene, clone size, J gene, CDR3 DNA, CDR3 protein. A D gene is named only where the DNA matches it firmly. Clone size, where shown, is once, few, many, or a class for clones that have expanded.

-	TRBV4-1	-	TRBJ1-1	TGCGCCAGCGGCCAACCTCCGGAGGGCACTGAAGCTTTCTTT	CASGQPPEGTEAFF
-	TRBV27	many	TRBJ2-7	TGTGCCAGCTGGGGGACCTACGAGCAGTACTTC	CASWGTYEQYF
-	TRBV6-5	many	TRBJ2-7	TGTGCCAGCAGTAACCAGGGGGAGCAGTACTTC	CASSNQGEQYF
-	TRBV15	many	TRBJ2-7	TGTGCCACCAGCATATCAGATAGCGCGTGGGAGCAGTACTTC	CATSISDSAWEQYF
-	TRBV12-3/TRBV12-4	many	TRBJ1-2	TGTGCCAGCAGTTTAGCGTTAGACGGTACTTATGGCTACACCTTC	CASSLALDGTYGYTF
-	TRBV7-9	-	TRBJ2-7	TGTGCCAGCAGCCGCGCTGACTACGAGCAGTACTTC	CASSRADYEQYF
-	TRBV2	many	TRBJ1-2	TGTGCCAGCAGTGAAAGGGGAGGGGGCTATGGCTACACCTTC	CASSERGGGYGYTF
TRBD1	TRBV6-5	-	TRBJ1-1	TGTGCCAGCAGTTACCCGACAGGGGGCAAGGCTGAAGCTTTCTTT	CASSYPTGGKAEAFF
TRBD1	TRBV28	few	TRBJ1-4	TGTGCCAGCAGTTTACCACGACAGGGTCGTAGTGAAAAACTGTTTTTT	CASSLPRQGRSEKLFF
-	TRBV7-9	few	TRBJ2-1	TGTGCCAGCAGCTTAAATCTTAATGAGCAGTTCTTC	CASSLNLNEQFF
-	TRBV12-3/TRBV12-4	many	TRBJ1-5	TGTGCCAGCAGTACGACCACAGGGAACTCCCAGCATTTT	CASSTTTGNSQHF
-	TRBV3-1	many	TRBJ1-3	TGTGCCAGCAGCTGGGGGGAAGAAAACACCATATATTTT	CASSWGEENTIYF
TRBD1	TRBV27	few	TRBJ2-5	TGTGCCAGCAGTTTTGGGACAGGGGTTGGGGAGACCCAGTACTTC	CASSFGTGVGETQYF
-	TRBV5-1	few	TRBJ2-5	TGCGCCAGCAGCCGCGCAGGGTCGGAGACCCAGTACTTC	CASSRAGSETQYF
TRBD2	TRBV20-1	many	TRBJ2-1	TGCAGTGCTCGGACTAGCGGGGGTAGCTCCTACAATGAGCAGTTCTTC	CSARTSGGSSYNEQFF
TRBD2	TRBV5-6	-	TRBJ2-4	TGTGCCAGCAGCCGAGTAGTAGCGGGGGAAAAAAACATTCAGTACTTC	CASSRVVAGEKNIQYF
-	TRBV20-1	many	TRBJ2-2	TGCAGTGCTAGAGATCTCGTACAAGCGACCAACACCGGGGAGCTGTTTTTT	CSARDLVQATNTGELFF
-	TRBV5-1	many	TRBJ1-5	TGCGCCAGCAGCTTGGAGGCGAATCAGCCCCAGCATTTT	CASSLEANQPQHF
-	TRBV6-5	-	TRBJ1-5	TGTGCCAGCAGTTACTCGAGCGGAAGTCAGCCCCAGCATTTT	CASSYSSGSQPQHF
-	TRBV20-1	many	TRBJ2-7	TGCAGTGCTAGAGATCGACGGGACTACGAGCAGTACTTC	CSARDRRDYEQYF
TRBD1	TRBV12-5	many	TRBJ2-3	TGTGCTAGCGGGACGGGACAGGGGGCGTCAGATACGCAGTATTTT	CASGTGQGASDTQYF
-	TRBV15	many	TRBJ2-3	TGTGCCACCAGCAGAGAGGGAGTGTCAGATACGCAGTATTTT	CATSREGVSDTQYF
-	TRBV2	-	TRBJ2-7	TGTGCCAGCACCGGTGGTGGCACTCAGCAGTACTTC	CASTGGGTQQYF
-	TRBV10-3	few	TRBJ2-1	TGTGCCATCAGCGGGGGAAGCTCCTACAATGAGCAGTTCTTC	CAISGGSSYNEQFF
TRBD2	TRBV20-1	many	TRBJ2-7	TGCAGTGCTAGAGATGAAGCAGGAACTAGCGGGAGGTTAACCGCCTACGAGCAGTACTTC	CSARDEAGTSGRLTAYEQYF
TRBD2	TRBV2	-	TRBJ2-1	TGTGCCAGCAGTGTGGAGTCGGCGGGAGCGTTCCACAATGAGCAGTTCTTC	CASSVESAGAFHNEQFF
TRBD2	TRBV20-1	many	TRBJ2-3	TGCAGTGCTCTAGGCGGGGGTCGCACAGATACGCAGTATTTT	CSALGGGRTDTQYF
TRBD2	TRBV20-1	many	TRBJ2-1	TGCAGTGCTATCCGTAGCGGGGGTTATGAGCAGTTCTTC	CSAIRSGGYEQFF
-	TRBV12-3/TRBV12-4	few	TRBJ1-1	TGTGCCAGCAGTAAACAGTCTATGAACACTGAAGCTTTCTTT	CASSKQSMNTEAFF
-	TRBV5-1	many	TRBJ1-3	TGCGCCAGCAGCTTGCTTCCTTCGCCTGGAGACACCATATATTTT	CASSLLPSPGDTIYF
TRBD2	TRBV5-1	-	TRBJ2-5	TGCGCCAGCAGCCCGGGACTAGCAGACGAGACCCAGTACTTC	CASSPGLADETQYF
-	TRBV24-1	many	TRBJ2-1	TGTGCCACCAGTGGTGGATCTTACAATGAGCAGTTCTTC	CATSGGSYNEQFF
TRBD1	TRBV20-1	-	TRBJ1-1	TGCAGTGCACCGCAGGGGGAATCAAACACTGAAGCTTTCTTT	CSAPQGESNTEAFF
-	TRBV12-3/TRBV12-4	many	TRBJ2-5	TGTGCCAGCAGCCTACGAAGTCGGGGTCACCACGAGACGGAGACCCAGTACTTC	CASSLRSRGHHETETQYF
TRBD1	TRBV30	few	TRBJ2-3	TGTGCCTGGTGGACAGGGTCCCACCCCACAGATACGCAGTATTTT	CAWWTGSHPTDTQYF
-	TRBV12-3/TRBV12-4	many	TRBJ1-1	TGTGCCAGCAGTCCAGGGTTGTCTTTCGACACTGAAGCTTTCTTT	CASSPGLSFDTEAFF
TRBD2	TRBV27	many	TRBJ2-7	TGTGCCAGCAGCCTTAGCGGGAGCGGATACGAGCAGTACTTC	CASSLSGSGYEQYF
-	TRBV7-8	-	TRBJ2-3	TGTGCCGGCCCAAGGATCGAGCCCACAGATACGCAGTATTTT	CAGPRIEPTDTQYF
-	TRBV7-8	many	TRBJ2-1	TGTGCCAGCAGCTTAAGGGGCTACCGTCAAAGCTCCTACAATGAGCAGTTCTTC	CASSLRGYRQSSYNEQFF
-	TRBV7-2	-	TRBJ2-2	TGTGCCAGCAGCTACATCTGGGAACCCGGGGAGCTGTTTTTT	CASSYIWEPGELFF
-	TRBV5-5	many	TRBJ2-7	TGTGCCAGCAGCTTGAATGTCTACGAGCAGTACTTC	CASSLNVYEQYF
TRBD1	TRBV20-1	many	TRBJ1-4	TGCAGTGCTACCCAGGGGGTGGGTGAAAAACTGTTTTTT	CSATQGVGEKLFF
-	TRBV6-1	many	TRBJ2-1	TGTGCCAGCAGTGACCCGGGGCGGCTAGCGCGCAATGAGCAGTTCTTC	CASSDPGRLARNEQFF
-	TRBV9	few	TRBJ1-2	TGTGCCAGCAGCGTAGCTTCTCGTTATGGCTACACCTTC	CASSVASRYGYTF
-	TRBV10-3	many	TRBJ2-5	TGTGCCATCAGTGAGTCGGCGTTTCCTGGAAGCCAAGAGACCCAGTACTTC	CAISESAFPGSQETQYF
-	TRBV7-9	-	TRBJ2-3	TGTGCCAGCAGCTTATATCAGCGGAGCACAGATACGCAGTATTTT	CASSLYQRSTDTQYF
TRBD2	TRBV20-1	few	TRBJ2-7	TGCAGTGCTAGAGAGAGCGGGAGTATAAGTGAGCAGTACTTC	CSARESGSISEQYF
TRBD2	TRBV12-3/TRBV12-4	few	TRBJ2-2	TGTGCCAGCAGTCCATTCACTAGCGGGGGGGCCAAGAACACCGGGGAGCTGTTTTTT	CASSPFTSGGAKNTGELFF
TRBD2	TRBV3-1	many	TRBJ2-1	TGTGCCAGCAGCCCCGGGGTAGCGGGGTGGAGCGATGAGCAGTTCTTC	CASSPGVAGWSDEQFF
-	TRBV29-1	-	TRBJ2-6	TGCAAACGCAGACGACGGATCTCTGGGGCCAACGTCCTGACTTTC	CKRRRRISGANVLTF